This T cell receptor (beta chain) is from a study of blood T cell repertoires in COVID-19. Across the study: Samples of COVID-19 (acute and convalescent) were obtained from the United States, Italy and Spain. Sources were T cells, B-cell-depleted T cells, or PBMCs; the material itself was cDNA or gDNA.

Per the study methods: Amplified reference gene primers provided the basis for estimating nucleated cell counts. Profiling relied on immunoSEQ multiplex PCR, and the TCRdb table lists in-frame clones only, not all of them. That table gives V, J and clone size, and the DNA gave D and trimming. The data show over 250,000 clones, 86% seen once. This clonotype originated in a woman aged 18 to 35 who had recovered from COVID-19. Material for sequencing was PBMCs or T cells enriched from blood (not recorded which).

CDR3 DNA: TGTGCCAGCAGCCAAGGGCCGGGAAACACCATATATTTT. It is translated as CASSQGPGNTIYF. The chain combines TRBV14 with TRBJ1-3, with D unclear. V was trimmed by 1 base and J by 4 bases, leaving 5 bases between them. Germline values: CDR1 SGHDN, CDR2 FVKESK. The CDR3 has 13 residues.